This T cell receptor (beta chain) was recorded in a study of metastatic and nonmetastatic thyroid tumors. Looking at the study overall: Where malignant and benign thyroid patients were concerned, repertoires were compared across blood and tumor or nodule tissue. Findings of the study overall: Significantly greater TCR beta diversity was reportedly found in malignant thyroid tumors than in benign nodules (in blood and tumor).

In the authors' workflow: Researchers built a distant-metastasis classifier for papillary thyroid cancer that drew on CDR3 differences across clinicopathological groups. MiXCR was used by TCRdb to re-call the PCR reads. V and J calls and clone size were set by TCRdb, not the authors. The sample records 20,000 to 30,000 clones, over 10% being singletons. All patients were untreated before thyroid surgery. Many counts were recorded for this clone. Its specificity is unknown. The sequence was obtained from a female donor with papillary thyroid cancer or a benign thyroid nodule (not recorded which). Some clones in this sample may be carry-over from other donors' samples. Sample: blood.

CDR3 amino acids: CASSDPGQGRVYGYTF. The DNA for the CDR3 is TGTGCCAGCAGCGACCCGGGACAGGGAAGGGTCTATGGCTACACCTTC. The chain employs TRBV9 and TRBJ1-2; 9 bases are a match to TRBD1. This CDR3 has 16 residues. The V and J ends lost 3 bases and 4 bases, in that order; junction bases with no gene match: 10. Germline CDR1 is SGDLS and CDR2 is YYNGEE.